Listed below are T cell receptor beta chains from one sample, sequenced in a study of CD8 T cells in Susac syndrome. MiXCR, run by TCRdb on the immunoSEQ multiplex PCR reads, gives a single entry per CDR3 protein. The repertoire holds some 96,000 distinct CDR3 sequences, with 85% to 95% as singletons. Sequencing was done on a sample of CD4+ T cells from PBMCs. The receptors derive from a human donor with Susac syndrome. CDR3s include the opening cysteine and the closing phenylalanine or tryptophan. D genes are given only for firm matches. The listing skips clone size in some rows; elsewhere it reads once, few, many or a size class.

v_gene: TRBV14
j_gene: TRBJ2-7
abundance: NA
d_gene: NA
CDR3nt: TGTGCCAGCAGCCAAGATCGAGGGATTCACGAGCAGTACTTC
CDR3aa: CASSQDRGIHEQYF

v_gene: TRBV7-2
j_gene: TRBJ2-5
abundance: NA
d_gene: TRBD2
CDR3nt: TGTGCCAGCAGCCAAGGGACTAGCGTGTCCCAAGAGACCCAGTACTTC
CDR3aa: CASSQGTSVSQETQYF

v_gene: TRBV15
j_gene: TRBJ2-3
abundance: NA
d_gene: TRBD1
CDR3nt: TGTGCCACCTTGAGGACAGGGAGCACAGATACGCAGTATTTT
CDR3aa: CATLRTGSTDTQYF

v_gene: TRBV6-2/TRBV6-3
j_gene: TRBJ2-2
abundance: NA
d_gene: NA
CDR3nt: TGTGCCAGCTTTTCTGGGGGGGGCCCGAACACCGGGGAGCTGTTTTTT
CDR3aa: CASFSGGGPNTGELFF

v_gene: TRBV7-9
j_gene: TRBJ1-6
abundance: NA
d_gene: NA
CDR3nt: TGTGCCAGCAGAACCGGCGGGCAGGATTCACCCCTCCACTTT
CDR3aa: CASRTGGQDSPLHF

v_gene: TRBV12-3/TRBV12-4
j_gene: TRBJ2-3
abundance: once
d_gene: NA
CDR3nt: TGTGCCAGCAGTTTACAGCTTAGCACAGATACGCAGTATTTT
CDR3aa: CASSLQLSTDTQYF

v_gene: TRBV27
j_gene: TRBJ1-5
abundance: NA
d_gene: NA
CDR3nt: TGTGCCAGCAGTTTCCGAGGACAGACCAATCAGCCCCAGCATTTT
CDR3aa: CASSFRGQTNQPQHF

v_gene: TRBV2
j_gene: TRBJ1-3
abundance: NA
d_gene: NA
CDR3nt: TGTGCCAGCCGGTCGGGGACGTCGGAGTACACCATATATTTT
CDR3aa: CASRSGTSEYTIYF

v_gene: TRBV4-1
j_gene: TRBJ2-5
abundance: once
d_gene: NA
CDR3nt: TGCGCCAGCAGCGAAAGGGGCTGGGGCCAGTACTTC
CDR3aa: CASSERGWGQYF

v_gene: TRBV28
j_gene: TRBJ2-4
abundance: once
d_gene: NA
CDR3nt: TGTGCCAGCGTCTCGGGGGGAGGGGGAGTCATTCAGTACTTC
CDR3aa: CASVSGGGGVIQYF